This entry lists 15 T cell receptor beta chains sequenced from one sample in a study of cytomegalovirus exposure and HLA in healthy donors. The study ran its PCR with 60 Vbeta and 13 Jbeta primers. The method was immunoSEQ multiplex PCR; TCRdb's version includes in-frame clones alone and lacks a portion of them. The sample consists of around 170,000 clones, around 85% of them appearing once. Sequenced sample: PBMCs. The receptors originated from a man aged 40-49 years in good health and CMV-seropositive.

The chain uses TRBV7-2 and TRBJ2-3, with D perhaps matching TRBD2 (6 bases). The CDR3 runs 13 residues. V lost 4 bases, J lost 3 bases, and 8 bases lay in between. Germline values: CDR1 SGHTA, CDR2 FQGNSA. CDR3: CASSWAGTDTQYF. The CDR3 region has the DNA TGTGCCAGCAGCTGGGCGGGGACAGATACGCAGTATTTT.

This chain joins TRBV7-8 and TRBJ1-4; 7 positions agree with TRBD1. The germline CDR1 and CDR2 sequences are SGHVS and FQNEAQ. There are 15 residues in the CDR3. Losses at the gene ends were 6 bases for V and 5 bases for J; bases not matched to a gene: 9. The CDR3 region has the DNA TGTGCCAGCAGACGTACAGGGGAGCTCAATGAAAAACTGTTTTTT. Encoded protein: CASRRTGELNEKLFF.

The chain joins TRBV27 to TRBJ1-4; 9 bases agree with TRBD1. Germline CDR1 MNHEY, CDR2 SMNVEV (reference sequence). J was trimmed by 8 bases and V by 5 bases; bases with no gene match: 12. CDR3 size: 16 residues. The CDR3 DNA reads as TGTGCCAGCAGTCCCTCCACCGGGACAGGGTTGGAAAAACTGTTTTTT. It specifies CASSPSTGTGLEKLFF.

This chain connects TRBV5-1 to TRBJ2-7; D perhaps matches TRBD1 (5 bases). The germline V and J ends were trimmed by 6 bases and 5 bases, with 18 bases remaining between them. In germline, CDR1 is SGHRS, CDR2 YFSETQ. The CDR3 loop spans 14 amino acids. The CDR3 reads CASKPVTGSDEQYF. Written as DNA, the CDR3 is TGCGCCAGCAAGCCCGTCACAGGTTCCGACGAGCAGTACTTC.

The CDR3 nucleotides are TGTGCCAGCTTGGGACAGCTCGGAAACTTTAATTCACCCCTCCACTTT. As protein: CASLGQLGNFNSPLHF. This chain joins TRBV6-6 and TRBJ1-6; 7 nucleotides agree with TRBD1. Germline loops: CDR1 MNHNY, CDR2 SVGAGI (reference sequence). J was trimmed by 6 bases and V by 8 bases; bases with no gene match: 13. This CDR3 has 16 residues.

This clone was counted only a few times. The rearrangement joins TRBV5-6 to TRBJ2-5; weak D call: TRBD1 (6 bases). Germline CDR1 is SGHDT and CDR2 is YYEEEE. V lost 4 bases and J lost 2, with 9 bases in between. CDR3 size: 13 residues. As DNA, the CDR3 is TGTGCCAGCAGCCCGGGACAACAAGAGACCCAGTACTTC. Encoded protein: CASSPGQQETQYF.

DNA for the CDR3: TGTGCCAGCAGCTACCTCGGGACTAGCGGGGCACGGGCCAAAAACATTCAGTACTTC. It yields the protein CASSYLGTSGARAKNIQYF. The chain employs TRBV7-2 and TRBJ2-4; 13 bases are a match to TRBD2. The CDR3 length is 19 residues. Germline trimming cut 4 bases from V and 1 base from J; bases unmatched to any gene: 10. The germline V gene has CDR1 SGHTA and CDR2 FQGNSA.

V usage is TRBV9 and J usage is TRBJ2-5; the match to TRBD2 covers 8 bases. The end of the DNA fits TRBJ2-7 better, so the J call may be wrong. Germline CDR1 is SGDLS and CDR2 is YYNGEE. This CDR3 is 16 amino acids long. CDR3 amino acids: CASSVGSTSGLYEQYF. The CDR3 DNA follows: TGTGCCAGCAGCGTAGGATCAACTAGCGGTCTCTACGAGCAGTACTTC.

A few counts support this clone. This chain connects TRBV9 to TRBJ2-7; D not resolved. V lost 0 bases and J 2 bases, leaving 9 bases between the germline ends. CDR1 and CDR2 (germline): SGDLS, YYNGEE. The CDR3 is made up of 14 amino acids. CDR3 residues: CASSVDSSAYEQYF. Written as DNA, the CDR3 is TGTGCCAGCAGCGTAGACAGCAGTGCCTACGAGCAGTACTTC.

A single count supports this clone. The chain combines TRBV10-3 with TRBJ1-2, with TRBD1 identical over 10 bases. The CDR3 is made up of 13 amino acids. J lost 1 base, V lost 8 bases, and 1 base had no gene match. CDR1 and CDR2 (germline): ENHRY, SYGVKD. CDR3 in DNA: TGTGCCATCCGGACAGGGGGTAACTATGGCTACACCTTC. Translation: CAIRTGGNYGYTF.

The chain uses TRBV6-4 and TRBJ1-4; TRBD1 is a possible D gene (5 bases). V was clipped by 0 bases and J by 8 bases, with 7 bases between them. Per germline, CDR1 MRHNA and CDR2 SNTAGT. The CDR3 has 13 residues. The CDR3: CASSDSAGEKLFF. In DNA, the CDR3 is TGTGCCAGCAGTGACTCGGCAGGGGAAAAACTGTTTTTT.

V usage is TRBV7-2 and J usage is TRBJ1-1, with 7 positions matching TRBD1. Germline V lookup: CDR1 SGHTA, CDR2 FQGNSA. The CDR3 consists of 15 residues. Germline trimming cut 2 bases from V and 3 bases from J; bases unmatched to any gene: 6. CDR3 in amino acids: CASSLRARGYTEAFF. For the CDR3, the DNA is TGTGCCAGCAGCTTACGTGCCAGGGGGTACACTGAAGCTTTCTTT.

V and J are TRBV19 and TRBJ1-1; 9 positions agree with TRBD1. CDR3 length: 15 residues. The germline gives CDR1 LNHDA, CDR2 SQIVND (reference sequence). V was clipped by 3 bases and J by 4 bases; unmatched bases: 6. The chain's CDR3 is CASSMGTGRGTEAFF. DNA of the CDR3: TGTGCCAGTAGTATGGGGACAGGGCGAGGCACTGAAGCTTTCTTT. Using reference TRBV19 and TRBJ1-1 for the parts outside the CDR3, the full variable domain is DGGITQSPKYLFRKEGQNVTLSCEQNLNHDAMYWYRQDPGQGLRLIYYSQIVNDFQKGDIAEGYSVSREKKESFPLTVTSAQKNPTAFYLCASSMGTGRGTEAFFGQGTRLTVV.

The J gene is TRBJ1-1, the V gene TRBV7-9; D call uncertain. The CDR3 contains 13 residues. V was pared by 6 bases and J by 11 bases, with 19 bases between. In germline, CDR1 is SEHNR, CDR2 FQNEAQ (reference sequence). This chain's CDR3 is CASRSRTASYAFF. The CDR3 DNA reads as TGTGCCAGCAGGTCTCGGACGGCTAGCTACGCTTTCTTT.

This clone has only a few counts. The gene calls are TRBV29-1 and TRBJ1-1; 9 bases line up with TRBD1. J was trimmed by 1 base and V by 6 bases; bases with no gene match: 6. CDR1 SQVTM and CDR2 ANQGSEA come from the germline V gene. The CDR3 runs 14 residues. The DNA for the CDR3 is TGCAGCGTGGGACAGGGAGGGCAGAACACTGAAGCTTTCTTT. This sequence encodes CSVGQGGQNTEAFF.